This TCR beta chain was found in a study of T cell changes during pregnancy in multiple sclerosis. Notes on this clone: At one end, the junction sequence differs from germline, possibly due to a read error.

The germline gives CDR1 MNHEY, CDR2 SVGAGI. CDR3 length: 15 residues. Clones were read by immunoSEQ multiplex PCR, and TCRdb kept only the in-frame ones, dropping some. The repertoire holds about 41,000 clones, with 80% to 90% as singletons. The material was CD4+ T cells from peripheral blood mononuclear cells, obtained in the first trimester of pregnancy. This TCR came from a female donor with multiple sclerosis, enrolled in a pregnancy study. This chain connects TRBV6-5 to TRBJ1-1; 8 positions match TRBD1. The CDR3: CASSTPRTGNSEAFF. The CDR3 DNA reads TGTGCCAGCAGCACTCCGAGGACAGGGAACTCTGAAGCTTTCTTT.